This TCR beta chain was retrieved from a study of OX40 agonist ivuxolimab in advanced cancers. Sequencing was performed with immunoSEQ multiplex PCR; in TCRdb, only in-frame clones are kept and a portion is missing. The sample has 90,000 to 100,000 clones, about 90% seen once. V was cut by 0 bases and J by 0 bases, with 21 bases left in between. CDR1 and CDR2 (germline): LGHNA, YSLEER. The CDR3 extends over 20 amino acids. Blood draws occurred at baseline, cycle 4 day 1, and cycle 7 day 1. The input for sequencing was CD4+ or CD8+ T cells sorted from blood, taken in a trial of the OX40 agonist ivuxolimab. The chain couples TRBV4-3 to TRBJ1-5; D is uncertain. The receptor was isolated from an adult with an advanced solid tumor such as melanoma, head and neck, liver or kidney cancer. The CDR3 nucleotides read TGCGCCAGCAGCCAAGAGCCCCACCGGGCCAGCTCAAATAGCAATCAGCCCCAGCATTTT. As protein: CASSQEPHRASSNSNQPQHF.